This TCR beta chain was identified during a study of cytomegalovirus exposure and HLA in healthy donors. The overall study: As released early, the data held about 85 million unique TCRs from HLA-typed donors. Study results and caveats: In a later analysis, a missense DCLRE1C variant was linked to TCR beta V- and J-gene trimming. Researchers counted about 150 TCR beta chains as cytomegalovirus-associated. A later analysis showed that HLA-associated TCR beta chains had undergone more clonal expansion than equally common others.

60 Vbeta and 13 Jbeta primers were used in PCR. TCRdb's table, derived via immunoSEQ multiplex PCR, lists solely in-frame clones and lacks some. The sample gives 100,000 to 150,000 clones, roughly 82% of which show up once; approximately 10% is in the top ten. Note on this clone: Its antigen is not identified.

This CDR3 has 21 amino acids. Germline V gene lookup returns CDR1 LGHNA and CDR2 YNFKEQ. With 2 bases removed from V and 0 bases from J, the gap between germline ends came to 27 bases. The chain has TRBV4-2 and TRBJ2-3, with TRBD2 as a possible D gene (7 bases). This clonotype originated in a male donor in good health and CMV-seropositive. The specimen was PBMCs. Written as DNA, the CDR3 is TGTGCCAGCAGCCAATTTCGGACGGCGGCGGGGGCGGGACCTAGCACAGATACGCAGTATTTT. It codes for CASSQFRTAAGAGPSTDTQYF.